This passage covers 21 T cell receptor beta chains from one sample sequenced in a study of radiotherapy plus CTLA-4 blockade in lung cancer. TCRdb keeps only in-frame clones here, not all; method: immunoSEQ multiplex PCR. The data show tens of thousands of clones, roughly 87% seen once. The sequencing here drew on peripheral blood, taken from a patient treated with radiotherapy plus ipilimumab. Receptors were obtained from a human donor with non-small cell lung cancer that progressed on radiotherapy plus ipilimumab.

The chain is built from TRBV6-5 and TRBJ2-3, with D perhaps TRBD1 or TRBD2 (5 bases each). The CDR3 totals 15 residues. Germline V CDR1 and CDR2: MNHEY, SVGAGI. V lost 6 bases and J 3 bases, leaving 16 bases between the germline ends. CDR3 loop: CASRAMGVGTDTQYF. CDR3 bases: TGTGCCAGCAGAGCGATGGGGGTTGGGACAGATACGCAGTATTTT.

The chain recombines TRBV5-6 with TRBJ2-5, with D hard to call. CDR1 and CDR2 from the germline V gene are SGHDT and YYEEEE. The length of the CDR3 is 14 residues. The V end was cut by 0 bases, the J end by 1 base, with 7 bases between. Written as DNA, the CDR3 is TGTGCCAGCAGCTTGGCGGCAGCCCAAGAGACCCAGTACTTC. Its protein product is CASSLAAAQETQYF.

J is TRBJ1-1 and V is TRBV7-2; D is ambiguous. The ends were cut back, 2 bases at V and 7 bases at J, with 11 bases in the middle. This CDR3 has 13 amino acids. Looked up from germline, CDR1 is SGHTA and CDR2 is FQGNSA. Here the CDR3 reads CASSLRSGDEAFF. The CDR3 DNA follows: TGTGCCAGCAGCTTAAGATCCGGGGATGAAGCTTTCTTT.

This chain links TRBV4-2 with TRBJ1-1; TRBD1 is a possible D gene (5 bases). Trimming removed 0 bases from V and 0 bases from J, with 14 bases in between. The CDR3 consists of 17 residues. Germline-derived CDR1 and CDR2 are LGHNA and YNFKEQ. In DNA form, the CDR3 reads TGTGCCAGCAGCCAAGATTCGGGGACGGTTATGAACACTGAAGCTTTCTTT. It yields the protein CASSQDSGTVMNTEAFF.

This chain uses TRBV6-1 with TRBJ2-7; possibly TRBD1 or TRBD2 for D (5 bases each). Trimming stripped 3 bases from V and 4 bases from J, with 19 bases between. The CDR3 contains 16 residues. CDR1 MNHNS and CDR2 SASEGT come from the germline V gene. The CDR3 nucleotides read TGTGCCAGCAGTGAGTGGGGCGGGCGGAGGACGTACGAGCAGTACTTC. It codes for CASSEWGGRRTYEQYF.

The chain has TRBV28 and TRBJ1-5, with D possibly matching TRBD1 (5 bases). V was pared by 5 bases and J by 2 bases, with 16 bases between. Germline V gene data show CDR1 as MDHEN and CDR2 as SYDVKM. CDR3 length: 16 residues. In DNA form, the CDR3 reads TGTGCCAGCAGTCCCAGGGCTGGTATGGGCAATCAGCCCCAGCATTTT. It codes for CASSPRAGMGNQPQHF.

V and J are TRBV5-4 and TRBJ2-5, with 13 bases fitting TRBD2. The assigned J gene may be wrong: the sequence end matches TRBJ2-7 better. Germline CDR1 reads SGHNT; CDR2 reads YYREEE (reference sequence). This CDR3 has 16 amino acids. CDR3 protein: CASSPNRGLAGYEQYF. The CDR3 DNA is TGTGCCAGCAGCCCAAATAGGGGACTAGCGGGGTACGAGCAGTACTTC.

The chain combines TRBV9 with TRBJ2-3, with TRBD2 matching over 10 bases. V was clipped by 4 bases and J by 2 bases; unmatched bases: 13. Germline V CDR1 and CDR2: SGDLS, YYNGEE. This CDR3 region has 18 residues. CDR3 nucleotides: TGTGCCAGCAGCCCCCGGCGGGGGCTAGCGGGAGTCACAGATACGCAGTATTTT. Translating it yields CASSPRRGLAGVTDTQYF.

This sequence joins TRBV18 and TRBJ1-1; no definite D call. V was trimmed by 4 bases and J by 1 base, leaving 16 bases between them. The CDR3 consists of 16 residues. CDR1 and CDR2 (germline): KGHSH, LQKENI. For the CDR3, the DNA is TGTGCCAGCTCACTGGGTTCCCTATATTCGAACACTGAAGCTTTCTTT. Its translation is CASSLGSLYSNTEAFF.

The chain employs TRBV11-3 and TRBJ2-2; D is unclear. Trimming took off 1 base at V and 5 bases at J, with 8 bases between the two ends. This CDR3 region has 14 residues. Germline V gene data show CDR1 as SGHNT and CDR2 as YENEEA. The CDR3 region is CASSLGRATGELFF. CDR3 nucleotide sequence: TGTGCCAGCAGCTTAGGACGGGCAACCGGGGAGCTGTTTTTT.

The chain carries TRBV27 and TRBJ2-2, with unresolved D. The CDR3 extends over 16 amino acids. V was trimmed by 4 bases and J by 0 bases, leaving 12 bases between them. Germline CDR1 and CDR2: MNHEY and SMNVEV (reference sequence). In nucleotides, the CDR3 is TGTGCCAGCAGTTCATGGGTGGCCGCGAACACCGGGGAGCTGTTTTTT. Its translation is CASSSWVAANTGELFF.

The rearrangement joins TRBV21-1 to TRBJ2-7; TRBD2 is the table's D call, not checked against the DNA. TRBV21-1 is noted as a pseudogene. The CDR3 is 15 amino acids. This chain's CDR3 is CASSRGLAAWREQYV. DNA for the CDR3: TGTGCCAGCAGCAGAGGACTAGCGGCGTGGCGGGAGCAGTACGTC.

CDR3 residues: CASSEQGAGGYTF. The DNA of the CDR3 is TGTGCCAGCAGTGAACAGGGGGCTGGGGGCTACACCTTC. The V call is TRBV2, the J call TRBJ1-2, with TRBD1 identical over 8 bases. The V segment lost 2 bases and the J segment 8 bases; nucleotides outside the gene matches: 4. This CDR3 is built from 13 residues. Germline-derived CDR1 and CDR2 are SNHLY and FYNNEI.

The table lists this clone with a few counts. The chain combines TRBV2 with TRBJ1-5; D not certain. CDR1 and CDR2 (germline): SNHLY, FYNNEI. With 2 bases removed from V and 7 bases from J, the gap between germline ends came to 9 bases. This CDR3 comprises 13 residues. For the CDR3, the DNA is TGTGCCAGCAGTGAACGGCCCCCCCAGCCCCAGCATTTT. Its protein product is CASSERPPQPQHF. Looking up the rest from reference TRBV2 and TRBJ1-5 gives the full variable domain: EPEVTQTPSHQVTQMGQEVILRCVPISNHLYFYWYRQILGQKVEFLVSFYNNEISEKSEIFDDQFSVERPDGSNFTLKIRSTKLEDSAMYFCASSERPPQPQHFGDGTRLSIL.

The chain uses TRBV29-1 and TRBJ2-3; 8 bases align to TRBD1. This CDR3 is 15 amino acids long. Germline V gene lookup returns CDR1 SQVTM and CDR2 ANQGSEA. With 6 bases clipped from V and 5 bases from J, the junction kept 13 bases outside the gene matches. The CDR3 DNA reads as TGCAGCGTCGTCACCGGGACAGGTGAAGGAGATACGCAGTATTTT. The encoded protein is CSVVTGTGEGDTQYF.

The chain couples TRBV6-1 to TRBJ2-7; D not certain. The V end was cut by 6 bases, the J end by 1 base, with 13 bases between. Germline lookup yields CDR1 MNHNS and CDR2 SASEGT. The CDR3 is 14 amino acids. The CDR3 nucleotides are TGTGCCAGCAGCGATACGACACGGTCCTACGAGCAGTACTTC. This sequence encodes CASSDTTRSYEQYF.

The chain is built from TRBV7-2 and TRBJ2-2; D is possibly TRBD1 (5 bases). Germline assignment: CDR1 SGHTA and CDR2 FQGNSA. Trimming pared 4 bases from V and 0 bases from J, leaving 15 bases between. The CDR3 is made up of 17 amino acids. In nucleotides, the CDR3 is TGTGCCAGCAGCTCCCCCACATGGGGCACGAACACCGGGGAGCTGTTTTTT. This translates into CASSSPTWGTNTGELFF.

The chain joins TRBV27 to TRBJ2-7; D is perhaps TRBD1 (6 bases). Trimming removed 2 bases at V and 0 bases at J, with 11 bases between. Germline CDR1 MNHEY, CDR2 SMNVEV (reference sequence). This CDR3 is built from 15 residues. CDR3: CASSLVTGFSYEQYF. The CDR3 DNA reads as TGTGCCAGCAGTTTAGTGACAGGATTCTCCTACGAGCAGTACTTC.

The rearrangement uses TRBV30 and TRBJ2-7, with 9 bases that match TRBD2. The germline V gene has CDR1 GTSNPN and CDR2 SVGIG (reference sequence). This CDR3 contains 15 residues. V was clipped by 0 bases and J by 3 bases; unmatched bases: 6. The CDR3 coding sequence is TGTGCCTGGAGTGTACTAGGGCGGGAGGGCTACGAGCAGTACTTC. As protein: CAWSVLGREGYEQYF.

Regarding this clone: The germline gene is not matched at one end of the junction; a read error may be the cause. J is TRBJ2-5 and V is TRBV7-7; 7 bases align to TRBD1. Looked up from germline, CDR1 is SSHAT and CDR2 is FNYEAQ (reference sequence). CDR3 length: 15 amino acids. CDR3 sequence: CASSLGRGPTETQYF. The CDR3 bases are TGTGCTAGCAGCTTGGGAAGGGGGCCGACGGAGACCCAGTACTTC.

The CDR3 loop reads CASSRAGHYEQYV. CDR3 bases: TGTGCCAGCAGCAGAGCGGGACACTACGAGCAGTACGTC. The chain has TRBV6-1 and TRBJ2-7; D is possibly TRBD2 (7 bases). CDR1 and CDR2 (germline): MNHNS, SASEGT. Trimming took 6 bases from V and 3 from J, leaving 12 bases between them. The CDR3 has 13 residues.